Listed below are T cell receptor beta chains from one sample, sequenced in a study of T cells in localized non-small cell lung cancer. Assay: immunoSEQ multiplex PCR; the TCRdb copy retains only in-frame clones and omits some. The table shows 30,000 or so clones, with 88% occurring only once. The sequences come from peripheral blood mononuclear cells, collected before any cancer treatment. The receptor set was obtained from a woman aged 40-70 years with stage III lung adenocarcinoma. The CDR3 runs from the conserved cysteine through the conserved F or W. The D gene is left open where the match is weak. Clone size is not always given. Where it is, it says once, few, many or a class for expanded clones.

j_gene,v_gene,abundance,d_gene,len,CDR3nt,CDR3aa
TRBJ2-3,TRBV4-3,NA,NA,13,TGCGCCAGCAGCCAAGAAATTGGCCATACGCAGTATTTT,CASSQEIGHTQYF
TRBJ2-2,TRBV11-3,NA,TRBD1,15,TGTGCCAGCAGCCAAGGGGGCGCGCGTACCGGGGAGCTGTTTTTT,CASSQGGARTGELFF
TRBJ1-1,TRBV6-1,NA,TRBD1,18,TGTGCCAGCAGTGAAGGGGTCGGGACAGGGCGTTTGAACACTGAAGCTTTCTTT,CASSEGVGTGRLNTEAFF
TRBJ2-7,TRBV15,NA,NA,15,TGTGCCACCAGCAGAGAGGGAAGTTCCCACTACGAGCAGTACTTC,CATSREGSSHYEQYF
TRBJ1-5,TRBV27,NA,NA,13,TGTGCCAGCAGTTTAGCCCTAAATCAGCCCCAGCATTTT,CASSLALNQPQHF
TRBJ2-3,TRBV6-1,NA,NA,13,TGTGCCAGCAGCGGTTACCACACAGATACGCAGTATTTT,CASSGYHTDTQYF
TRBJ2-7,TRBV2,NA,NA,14,TGTGCCAGCAGTGACCGGGACACTTCCTACGAGCAGTACTTC,CASSDRDTSYEQYF
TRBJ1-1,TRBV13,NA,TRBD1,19,TGTGCCAGCAGCCCTTCTCGGACAGGGGCAAACAGCATGAACACTGAAGCTTTCTTT,CASSPSRTGANSMNTEAFF
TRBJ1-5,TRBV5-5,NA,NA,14,TGTGCCAGCAGCTTTGAATGGGGCCCCCAGCCCCAGCATTTT,CASSFEWGPQPQHF
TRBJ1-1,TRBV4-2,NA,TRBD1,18,TGTGCCAGCAGCCAAGAAGCCCTTAACAGGGGGAGGAACACTGAAGCTTTCTTT,CASSQEALNRGRNTEAFF
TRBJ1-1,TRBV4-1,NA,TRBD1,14,TGCGCCAGCAGCCTACAGGGGGGTGTTACTGAAGCTTTCTTT,CASSLQGGVTEAFF
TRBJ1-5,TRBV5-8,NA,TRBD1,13,TGTGCCAGCAGTCGAGGGGGCTCTCAGCCCCAGCATTTT,CASSRGGSQPQHF
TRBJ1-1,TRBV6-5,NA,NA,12,TGTGCCAGCAGGATGGGTGGCACTGAAGCTTTCTTT,CASRMGGTEAFF
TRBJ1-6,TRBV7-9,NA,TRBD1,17,TGTGCCAGCAGCTTGGGGGACAGGGCCGTTCGAAATTCACCCCTCCACTTT,CASSLGDRAVRNSPLHF
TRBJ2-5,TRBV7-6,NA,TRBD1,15,TGTGCCAGCAGCTTAGCTATTACAGGGGAGGAGACCCAGTACTTC,CASSLAITGEETQYF
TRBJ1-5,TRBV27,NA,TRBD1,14,TGTGCCAGCAGTTTATGGACAGGGAATCAGCCCCAGCATTTT,CASSLWTGNQPQHF
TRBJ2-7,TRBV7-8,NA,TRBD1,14,TGTGCCAGTCGGTCCGGGACAGGGTCCTACGAGCAGTACTTC,CASRSGTGSYEQYF
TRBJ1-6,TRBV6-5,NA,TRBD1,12,TGTGCCAGCAGACAGGGGAGTTCACCCCTCCACTTT,CASRQGSSPLHF
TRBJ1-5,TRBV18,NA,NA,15,TGTGCCAGCTCACCAGATCGGGGTGCAAGGCAGCCCCAGCATTTT,CASSPDRGARQPQHF
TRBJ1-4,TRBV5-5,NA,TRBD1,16,TGTGCCAGCAGCTGGCTAGGGGGCGTCACTAATGAAAAACTGTTTTTT,CASSWLGGVTNEKLFF
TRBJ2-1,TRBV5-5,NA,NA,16,TGTGCCAGCAGCTTGGTCGGGGGTACGTCCTACAATGAGCAGTTCTTC,CASSLVGGTSYNEQFF
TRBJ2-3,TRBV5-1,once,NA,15,TGCGCCAGCAGCTTTTCGACAGCTAAAACAGATACGCAGTATTTT,CASSFSTAKTDTQYF
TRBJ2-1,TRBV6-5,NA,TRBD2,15,TGTGCCAGCAGATCCGGGACTAGCGGGTTCAATGAGCAGTTCTTC,CASRSGTSGFNEQFF
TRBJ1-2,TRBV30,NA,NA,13,TGTGCCTGGAGTGTAGGATGGGGCTATGGCTACACCTTC,CAWSVGWGYGYTF
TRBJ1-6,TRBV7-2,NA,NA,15,TGTGCCAGCAGCGGGAGGGGTCAGGTGGGTGAGCTCCTCCACTTT,CASSGRGQVGELLHF
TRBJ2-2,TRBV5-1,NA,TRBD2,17,TGCGCCAGCAGCTTGCTACTAGCGGGATTGGGAACCGGGGAGCTGTTTTTT,CASSLLLAGLGTGELFF
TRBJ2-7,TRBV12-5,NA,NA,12,TGTGCTAGTGGGGGGGCCAGGGGCGAGCAGTACTTC,CASGGARGEQYF
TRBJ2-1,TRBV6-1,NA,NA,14,TGTGCCAGCAGTGAGATCGGGACTCCCGATGAGCAGTTCTTC,CASSEIGTPDEQFF
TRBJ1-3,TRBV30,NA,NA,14,TGTGCCTGGGAGCTTGGACAGTATGGTGACACCATATATTTT,CAWELGQYGDTIYF
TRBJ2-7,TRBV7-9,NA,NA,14,TGTGCCAGCAGCTTAGCGGGGGGGCCGAGGGAGCAGTACTTC,CASSLAGGPREQYF
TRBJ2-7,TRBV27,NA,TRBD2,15,TGTGCCAGCAGCAGGAGCGGGGGGCCCTCCTACGAGCAGTACTTC,CASSRSGGPSYEQYF
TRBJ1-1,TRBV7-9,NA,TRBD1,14,TGTGCCAGCAGCTTCCAGGGGGCTGAGGATGAAGCTTTCTTT,CASSFQGAEDEAFF
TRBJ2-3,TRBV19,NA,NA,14,TGTGCCAGTAGTATTTGGAGGAACACAGATACGCAGTATTTT,CASSIWRNTDTQYF
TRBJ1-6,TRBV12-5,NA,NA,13,TGTGCTAGTGGTTTGAATCGGAATTCACCCCTCCACTTT,CASGLNRNSPLHF
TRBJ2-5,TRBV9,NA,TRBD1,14,TGTGCCAGCAGCGTCGGACAGGAACAAGAGACCCAGTACTTC,CASSVGQEQETQYF
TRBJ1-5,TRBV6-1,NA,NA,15,TGTGCCAGCAGTGTCGGGGGGGTGGGTAGTCAGCCCCAGCATTTT,CASSVGGVGSQPQHF
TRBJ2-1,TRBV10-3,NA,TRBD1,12,TGTGCCATCTCAGGGGGCGGGAATGAGCAGTTCTTC,CAISGGGNEQFF
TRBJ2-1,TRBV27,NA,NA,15,TGTGCCAGCAGTGATCCCGGGAGCTATCACAATGAGCAGTTCTTC,CASSDPGSYHNEQFF
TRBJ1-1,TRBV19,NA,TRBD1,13,TGTGCCAGTAGCAATACAGGGGACACTGAAGCTTTCTTT,CASSNTGDTEAFF
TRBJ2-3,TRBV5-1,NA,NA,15,TGCGCCAGCAGACCCCCGACTCTAAGCACAGATACGCAGTATTTT,CASRPPTLSTDTQYF
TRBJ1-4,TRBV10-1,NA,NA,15,TGCGCCAGCAGTGACGGGGATGCAACTAATGAAAAACTGTTTTTT,CASSDGDATNEKLFF
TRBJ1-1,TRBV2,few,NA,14,TGTGCCAGCAGTGAGGACAGCATGAACACTGAAGCTTTCTTT,CASSEDSMNTEAFF
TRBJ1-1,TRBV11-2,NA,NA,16,TGTGCCAGCACCTTAACGGAGGGTGCAGTGAACACTGAAGCTTTCTTT,CASTLTEGAVNTEAFF
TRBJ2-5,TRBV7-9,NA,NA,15,TGTGCCAGCAGCTTGATGAGGGCCTCGGGAGAGACCCAGTACTTC,CASSLMRASGETQYF
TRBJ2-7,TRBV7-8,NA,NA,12,TGTGCCAGCAGCACGACGCTGGGCGAGCAGTACTTC,CASSTTLGEQYF
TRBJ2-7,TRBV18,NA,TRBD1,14,TGTGCCAGCTCACTGGGACAGGCCCGAAGCGAGCAGTACTTC,CASSLGQARSEQYF
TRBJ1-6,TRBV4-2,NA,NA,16,TGTGCCAGCAGCCAAGATCAGGGAGGGGACAATTCACCCCTCCACTTT,CASSQDQGGDNSPLHF
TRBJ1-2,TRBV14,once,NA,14,TGTGCCAGCAGCCCGACTAGGCGGGGATATGGCTACACCTTC,CASSPTRRGYGYTF
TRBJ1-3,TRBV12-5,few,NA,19,TGTGCTAGTGGTTCCCGGATCCCCCAGGGTACCTTCTCTGGAAACACCATATATTTT,CASGSRIPQGTFSGNTIYF
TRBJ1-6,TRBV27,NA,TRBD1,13,TGTGCCAGCAGGGGGACAGTTTCGTTGGCCCTCCACTTT,CASRGTVSLALHF
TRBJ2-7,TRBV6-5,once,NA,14,TGTGCCAGCAGTTACATGCCAGTTTCCTACGAGCAGTACTTC,CASSYMPVSYEQYF
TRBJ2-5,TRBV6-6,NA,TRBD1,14,TGTGCCACCGTGGGCAGGGGGCGCGCCGAGACCCAGTACTTC,CATVGRGRAETQYF